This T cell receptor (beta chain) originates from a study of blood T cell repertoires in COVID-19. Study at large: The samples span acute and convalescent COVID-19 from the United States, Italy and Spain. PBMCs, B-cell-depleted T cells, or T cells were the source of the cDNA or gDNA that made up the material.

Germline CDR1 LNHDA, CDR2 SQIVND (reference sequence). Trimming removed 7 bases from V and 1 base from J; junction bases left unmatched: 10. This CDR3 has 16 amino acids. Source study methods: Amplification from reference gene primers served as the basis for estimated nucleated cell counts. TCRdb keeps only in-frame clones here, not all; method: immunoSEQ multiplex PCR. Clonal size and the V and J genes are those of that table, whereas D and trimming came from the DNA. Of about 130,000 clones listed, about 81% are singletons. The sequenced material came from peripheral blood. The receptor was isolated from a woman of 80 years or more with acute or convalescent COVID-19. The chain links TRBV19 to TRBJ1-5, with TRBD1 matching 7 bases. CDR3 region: CASTGAGGLSNQPQHF. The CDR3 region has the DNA TGTGCCAGTACCGGTGCAGGGGGGCTAAGCAATCAGCCCCAGCATTTT.